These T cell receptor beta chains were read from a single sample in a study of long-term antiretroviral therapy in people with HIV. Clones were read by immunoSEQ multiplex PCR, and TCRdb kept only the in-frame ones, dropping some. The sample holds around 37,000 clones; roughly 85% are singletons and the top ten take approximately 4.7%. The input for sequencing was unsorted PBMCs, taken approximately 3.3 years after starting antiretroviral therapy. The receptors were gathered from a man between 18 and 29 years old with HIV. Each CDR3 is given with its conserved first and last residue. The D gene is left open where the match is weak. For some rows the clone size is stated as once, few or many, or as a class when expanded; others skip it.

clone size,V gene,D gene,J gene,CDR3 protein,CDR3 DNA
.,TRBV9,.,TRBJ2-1,CASSRGYYNEQFF,TGTGCCAGCAGCCGGGGGTACTACAATGAGCAGTTCTTC
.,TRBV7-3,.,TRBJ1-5,CASMGRGNQPQHF,TGTGCCAGCATGGGCAGGGGCAATCAGCCCCAGCATTTT
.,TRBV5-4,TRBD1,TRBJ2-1,CASSFGTGPYNEQFF,TGTGCCAGCAGCTTTGGGACAGGGCCCTACAATGAGCAGTTCTTC
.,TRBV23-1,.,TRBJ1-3,CASSQSIPGGPGNTIYF,TGCGCCAGCAGTCAATCTATTCCGGGAGGACCAGGAAACACCATATATTTT
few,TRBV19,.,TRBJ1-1,CASSIDPGVGKQAFF,TGTGCCAGTAGTATAGATCCAGGGGTGGGAAAGCAAGCTTTCTTT
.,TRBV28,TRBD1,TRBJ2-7,CASSFRDRNSYEQYF,TGTGCCAGCAGTTTCCGGGACAGGAACTCCTACGAGCAGTACTTC
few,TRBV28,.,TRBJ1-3,CASSLWGDSGNTIYF,TGTGCCAGCAGTTTATGGGGAGACTCTGGAAACACCATATATTTT
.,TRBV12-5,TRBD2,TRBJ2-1,CASGPGGPYNEQFF,TGTGCTAGTGGCCCGGGGGGGCCCTACAATGAGCAGTTCTTC
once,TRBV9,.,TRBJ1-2,CASSVDTQDHPTNYGYTF,TGTGCCAGCAGCGTAGACACACAGGATCACCCTACTAACTATGGCTACACCTTC
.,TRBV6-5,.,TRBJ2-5,CASSYSRRGETQYF,TGTGCCAGCAGTTACTCGAGAAGGGGGGAGACCCAGTACTTC
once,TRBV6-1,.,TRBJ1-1,CASRVEGRGATEAFF,TGTGCCAGCAGAGTTGAGGGGAGGGGGGCGACTGAAGCTTTCTTT
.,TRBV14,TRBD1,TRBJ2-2,CASSQERTGWRSTGELFF,TGTGCCAGCAGCCAAGAGAGGACAGGGTGGCGAAGCACCGGGGAGCTGTTTTTT
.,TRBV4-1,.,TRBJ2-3,CASSTTGTDTQYF,TGCGCCAGCAGTACTACAGGGACAGATACGCAGTATTTT
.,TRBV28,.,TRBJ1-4,CASSFVGSEKLFF,TGTGCCAGCAGTTTTGTAGGGTCTGAAAAACTGTTTTTT
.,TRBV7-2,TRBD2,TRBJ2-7,CASSLAGRIAGGTSDSEQYF,TGTGCCAGCAGCTTAGCGGGGCGGATTGCGGGGGGGACTAGCGACTCCGAGCAGTACTTC
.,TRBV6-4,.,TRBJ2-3,CASSEVAPTGADTQYF,TGTGCCAGCAGTGAGGTAGCCCCCACGGGGGCAGATACGCAGTATTTT
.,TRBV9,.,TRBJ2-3,CASSVVAGYTDTQYF,TGTGCCAGCAGCGTAGTCGCGGGATACACAGATACGCAGTATTTT
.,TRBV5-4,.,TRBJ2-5,CASSPGLGETQYF,TGTGCCAGCAGCCCTGGGCTAGGAGAGACCCAGTACTTC
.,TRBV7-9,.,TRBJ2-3,CASSLERDTQYF,TGTGCCAGCAGTCTCGAGAGAGATACGCAGTATTTT
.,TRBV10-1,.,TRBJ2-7,CASSGNRRGDYEQYF,TGCGCCAGCAGTGGTAATCGCCGTGGGGACTACGAGCAGTACTTC
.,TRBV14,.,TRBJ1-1,CASSQEISGSGTEAFF,TGTGCCAGCAGCCAAGAAATTTCGGGGTCGGGCACTGAAGCTTTCTTT
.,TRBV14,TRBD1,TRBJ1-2,CASSPGGYGYTF,TGTGCCAGCAGCCCAGGGGGCTATGGCTACACCTTC
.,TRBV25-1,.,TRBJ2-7,CAGGDTDYEQYF,TGTGCCGGGGGGGACACCGATTACGAGCAGTACTTC
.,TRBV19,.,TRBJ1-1,CASRVGKNTEAFF,TGTGCCAGTAGGGTAGGGAAGAACACTGAAGCTTTCTTT
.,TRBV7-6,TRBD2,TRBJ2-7,CASSFGRDTYEQYF,TGTGCCAGCAGCTTTGGGAGGGATACCTACGAGCAGTACTTC
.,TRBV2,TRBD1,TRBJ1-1,CASSGRDRNTEAFF,TGTGCCAGCAGCGGGCGGGACAGGAACACTGAAGCTTTCTTT
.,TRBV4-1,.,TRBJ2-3,CASGKIGGTDTQYF,TGCGCCAGCGGAAAGATAGGGGGCACAGATACGCAGTATTTT
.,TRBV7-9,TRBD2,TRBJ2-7,CASSLDGGGPNGQYF,TGTGCCAGCAGCTTAGACGGCGGGGGGCCGAACGGGCAGTACTTC
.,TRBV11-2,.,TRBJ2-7,CASSTHTRGGFSYEQYF,TGTGCCAGCAGCACACATACTCGTGGGGGGTTTTCCTACGAGCAGTACTTC
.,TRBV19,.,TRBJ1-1,CASSIEGELEAFF,TGTGCCAGTAGTATAGAGGGCGAGCTAGAAGCTTTCTTT
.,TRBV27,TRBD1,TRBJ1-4,CASRRTGGVEKLFF,TGTGCCAGCAGACGGACAGGGGGCGTAGAAAAACTGTTTTTT
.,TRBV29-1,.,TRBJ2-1,CSVEKGNNEQFF,TGCAGCGTTGAAAAGGGCAATAATGAGCAGTTCTTC
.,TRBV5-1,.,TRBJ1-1,CASSLAGGARTEAFF,TGCGCCAGCAGCTTGGCCGGAGGGGCTCGCACTGAAGCTTTCTTT
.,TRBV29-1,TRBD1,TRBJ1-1,CSVDRTGKGEAFF,TGCAGCGTCGATCGGACAGGGAAGGGTGAAGCTTTCTTT
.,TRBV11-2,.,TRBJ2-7,CASSPRGLAPTYEQYF,TGTGCCAGCAGCCCGAGAGGGTTAGCGCCTACCTACGAGCAGTACTTC
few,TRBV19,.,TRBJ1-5,CASSIDPGQPNQPQHF,TGTGCCAGTAGTATAGATCCCGGACAGCCCAATCAGCCCCAGCATTTT
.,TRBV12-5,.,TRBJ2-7,CASGPDGQPGKVKQYF,TGTGCTAGTGGTCCCGATGGACAGCCAGGGAAGGTCAAGCAGTACTTC
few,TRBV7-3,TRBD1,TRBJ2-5,CASSSAGTGGETQYF,TGTGCCAGCAGCTCCGCCGGGACAGGCGGGGAGACCCAGTACTTC
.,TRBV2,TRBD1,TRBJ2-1,CASSGDRVTEQFF,TGTGCCAGCAGCGGCGACAGGGTCACTGAGCAGTTCTTC
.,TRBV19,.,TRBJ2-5,CASSIRVGVGNQETQYF,TGTGCCAGTAGTATTAGAGTCGGGGTTGGGAACCAAGAGACCCAGTACTTC
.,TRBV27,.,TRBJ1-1,CASSLSIRGGNTEAFF,TGTGCCAGCAGTTTATCGATAAGGGGAGGCAACACTGAAGCTTTCTTT
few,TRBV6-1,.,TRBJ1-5,CASSVGAINQPQHF,TGTGCCAGCAGTGTCGGGGCAATCAATCAGCCCCAGCATTTT
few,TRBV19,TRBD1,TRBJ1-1,CASRRKGAGMNTEAFF,TGTGCCAGTAGACGAAAGGGGGCAGGCATGAACACTGAAGCTTTCTTT
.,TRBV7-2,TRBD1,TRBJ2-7,CASSYGQGALQFYEQYF,TGTGCCAGCAGCTATGGACAGGGGGCGCTACAATTCTACGAGCAGTACTTC
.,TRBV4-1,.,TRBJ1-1,CASSPFLTRNTEAFF,TGCGCCAGCAGCCCCTTTCTAACACGGAACACTGAAGCTTTCTTT
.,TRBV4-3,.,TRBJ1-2,CASSQDIQGRVSGYTF,TGCGCCAGCAGCCAAGATATCCAGGGGCGAGTAAGTGGCTACACCTTC
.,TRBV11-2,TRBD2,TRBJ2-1,CASSLGPLLAGVSNEQFF,TGTGCCAGCAGCTTAGGTCCCTTACTAGCGGGAGTAAGTAATGAGCAGTTCTTC
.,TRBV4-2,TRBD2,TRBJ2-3,CASSHGTSGGNTQYF,TGTGCCAGCAGCCACGGGACTAGCGGGGGTAATACGCAGTATTTT
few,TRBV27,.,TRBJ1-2,CASSLSGAYYGYTF,TGTGCCAGCAGTTTATCCGGGGCCTACTATGGCTACACCTTC
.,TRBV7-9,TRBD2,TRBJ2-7,CASSTGTGGTHEQYF,TGTGCCAGCAGCACAGGTACGGGAGGAACTCACGAGCAGTACTTC
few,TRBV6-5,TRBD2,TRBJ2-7,CASSRGLAGGHEQYF,TGTGCCAGCAGTCGAGGACTAGCGGGGGGGCACGAGCAGTACTTC
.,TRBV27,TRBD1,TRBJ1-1,CASAYSMTGRTEAFF,TGTGCCAGCGCCTACTCGATGACAGGGAGAACTGAAGCTTTCTTT